These T cell receptor beta chains were read from a single sample in a study of blood T cells in healthy people across ages. TCRdb itself ran the 5' RACE reads through MiXCR, one entry per CDR3 protein. The repertoire holds 750,000 to 950,000 distinct CDR3 sequences, under 30% seen once, with 3% in the top ten. This sample was also put to use in a study of T cells of mothers and their children.

The sample consisted of blood. These receptors all stem from a boy between 10 and 17 years old in good health. CDR3s include the opening cysteine and the closing phenylalanine or tryptophan. Each record gives: J gene, clone size, D gene, V gene, CDR3 protein, CDR3 DNA. D genes are given only for firm matches. Only some rows state a clone size, as once, few, many or a class for expanded clones.

>TRBJ2-1|.|.|TRBV15
CATSRERPTKDEQFF
TGTGCCACCAGCAGAGAGAGACCAACTAAAGATGAGCAGTTCTTC
>TRBJ2-7|.|.|TRBV12-3/TRBV12-4
CASSVRDLGEQYF
TGTGCCAGCAGTGTCCGGGACCTAGGGGAGCAGTACTTC
>TRBJ2-3|.|TRBD2|TRBV27
CASSFITTSGDIDTQYF
TGTGCCAGCAGTTTTATTACAACTAGCGGGGATATAGATACGCAGTATTTT
>TRBJ2-1|few|.|TRBV5-1
CASSFARPEIYEQFF
TGCGCCAGCAGCTTTGCCCGACCGGAGATCTATGAGCAGTTCTTC
>TRBJ2-7|few|.|TRBV11-2
CASSLNGNEQYF
TGTGCCAGCAGCTTAAATGGGAACGAGCAGTACTTC
>TRBJ2-1|few|.|TRBV2
CASTPEGSGEQFF
TGTGCCAGCACGCCGGAGGGGTCGGGTGAGCAGTTCTTC
>TRBJ1-4|.|.|TRBV12-3/TRBV12-4
CASSLVGRNEKLFF
TGTGCCAGCAGTTTGGTCGGTCGGAATGAAAAACTGTTTTTT
>TRBJ1-4|.|.|TRBV6-1
CASTEGGSDEKLFF
TGTGCCAGCACCGAAGGAGGGTCCGATGAAAAACTGTTTTTT
>TRBJ2-5|.|TRBD2|TRBV2
CASSDPPGTKETQYF
TGTGCCAGCAGTGATCCTCCAGGGACTAAAGAGACCCAGTACTTC
>TRBJ2-3|few|.|TRBV28
CASSLLQGPSTDTQYF
TGTGCCAGCAGTTTATTACAGGGCCCTAGCACAGATACGCAGTATTTT
>TRBJ2-5|.|.|TRBV4-2
CASSQEGEGATQYF
TGTGCCAGCAGCCAAGAAGGAGAGGGCGCGACCCAGTACTTC
>TRBJ2-1|few|TRBD1|TRBV7-8
CASSLGQVYNEQFF
TGTGCCAGCAGCTTGGGACAGGTCTACAATGAGCAGTTCTTC
>TRBJ1-2|.|.|TRBV19
CASSIRGVPYGYTF
TGTGCCAGTAGTATTCGAGGGGTCCCCTATGGCTACACCTTC
>TRBJ2-5|once|TRBD1|TRBV29-1
CSVVGQGETQYF
TGCAGCGTTGTTGGACAGGGAGAGACCCAGTACTTC
>TRBJ2-5|.|.|TRBV4-1
CASSQDSTRQTQYF
TGCGCCAGCAGCCAAGATTCGACTCGGCAGACCCAGTACTTC
>TRBJ2-1|.|.|TRBV12-3/TRBV12-4
CASSPENRYNEQFF
TGTGCCAGCAGTCCAGAAAACAGGTACAATGAGCAGTTCTTC
>TRBJ2-5|few|TRBD2|TRBV2
CASSDGLAGGEETQYF
TGTGCCAGCAGTGACGGACTAGCGGGGGGCGAGGAGACCCAGTACTTC
>TRBJ2-7|.|.|TRBV10-3
CAISDREYEQYF
TGTGCCATCAGTGACCGAGAATACGAGCAGTACTTC
>TRBJ2-7|few|.|TRBV6-5
CASSYSGRGTYEQYF
TGTGCCAGCAGTTACTCTGGAAGGGGGACCTACGAGCAGTACTTC
>TRBJ2-7|.|TRBD1|TRBV7-9
CASSPGQDPYEQYF
TGTGCCAGCAGCCCGGGACAGGATCCCTACGAGCAGTACTTC
>TRBJ1-5|.|.|TRBV25-1
CASSDRGKVQPQHF
TGTGCCAGCAGTGACAGGGGAAAGGTTCAGCCCCAGCATTTT
>TRBJ2-1|.|TRBD1|TRBV7-9
CASSPSGQGYNEQFF
TGTGCCAGCAGCCCTTCAGGACAGGGCTACAATGAGCAGTTCTTC
>TRBJ2-1|few|.|TRBV10-3
CAISPRRGPYNEQFF
TGTGCCATCAGTCCGAGGAGGGGCCCCTACAATGAGCAGTTCTTC
>TRBJ2-7|.|.|TRBV6-5
CASSFRGGPTVHEQYF
TGTGCCAGCAGTTTCCGCGGGGGCCCCACTGTACACGAGCAGTACTTC
>TRBJ2-1|.|.|TRBV2
CAGSVGLTSFEQFF
TGTGCCGGCAGTGTGGGGTTAACGAGTTTTGAGCAGTTCTTC
>TRBJ2-3|few|.|TRBV20-1
CSARLDPRTDTQYF
TGCAGTGCTAGACTCGATCCCAGGACAGATACGCAGTATTTT
>TRBJ2-4|few|TRBD2|TRBV7-3
CASSPRLAGTAKNIQYF
TGTGCCAGCAGCCCTAGACTAGCGGGTACAGCCAAAAACATTCAGTACTTC
>TRBJ1-6|.|.|TRBV2
CASSVQAVPLHF
TGTGCCAGCAGTGTACAGGCAGTACCCCTCCACTTT
>TRBJ2-6|many|.|TRBV11-2
CASSQNSGANVLTF
TGTGCCAGCAGCCAAAATTCTGGGGCCAACGTCCTGACTTTC
>TRBJ2-2|few|TRBD1|TRBV4-1
CASSQVQGARTGELFF
TGCGCCAGCAGCCAAGTACAGGGGGCGAGGACCGGGGAGCTGTTTTTT
>TRBJ1-2|.|.|TRBV5-1
CASSSTLGGYTF
TGCGCCAGCAGCTCCACTCTCGGGGGCTACACCTTC
>TRBJ2-4|few|TRBD1|TRBV5-6
CASSRDLVDRATGPLLAKNIQYF
TGTGCCAGCAGCCGAGACCTGGTGGACAGGGCTACTGGGCCCCTTCTAGCCAAAAACATTCAGTACTTC
>TRBJ1-1|few|.|TRBV7-3
CASSFIGEGKSTEAFF
TGTGCCAGCAGTTTTATTGGAGAGGGTAAATCGACTGAAGCTTTCTTT
>TRBJ2-2|few|TRBD1|TRBV11-3
CASSYGQGGPGELFF
TGTGCCAGCAGCTACGGACAGGGGGGTCCCGGGGAGCTGTTTTTT
>TRBJ1-2|few|.|TRBV27
CASSLGVGVSYTF
TGTGCCAGCAGTTTAGGGGTCGGAGTTAGCTACACCTTC
>TRBJ1-4|few|.|TRBV5-1
CASSLEAAGGNEKLFF
TGCGCCAGCAGCTTGGAGGCAGCCGGTGGTAATGAAAAACTGTTTTTT
>TRBJ2-7|.|.|TRBV12-3/TRBV12-4
CASSRGAASSYEQYF
TGTGCCAGCAGTCGCGGCGCCGCGAGCTCCTACGAGCAGTACTTC
>TRBJ2-2|.|TRBD2|TRBV29-1
CTYKGLSSTGELFF
TGCACCTACAAGGGACTATCTTCCACCGGGGAGCTGTTTTTT
>TRBJ2-3|once|.|TRBV5-1
CASSGPRVSTDTQYF
TGCGCCAGCAGCGGACCTAGGGTATCCACAGATACGCAGTATTTT
>TRBJ2-1|once|TRBD2|TRBV9
CASSVDAGGPHEQFF
TGTGCCAGCAGCGTAGACGCGGGGGGGCCGCATGAGCAGTTCTTC
>TRBJ2-7|few|TRBD1|TRBV28
CASRPQGVSYEQYF
TGTGCCAGCAGGCCACAGGGGGTCTCCTACGAGCAGTACTTC
>TRBJ2-1|.|.|TRBV7-2
CASSLAGRVNEQFF
TGTGCCAGCAGCTTAGCCGGTCGTGTGAATGAGCAGTTCTTC
>TRBJ2-3|.|TRBD1|TRBV15
CATSSRQGRPGTQYF
TGTGCCACCAGCAGTCGACAGGGACGACCTGGTACGCAGTATTTT
>TRBJ2-5|few|TRBD2|TRBV5-1
CASSPRGAGGPAQYF
TGCGCCAGCAGCCCCCGTGGAGCGGGGGGGCCGGCCCAGTACTTC
>TRBJ2-7|.|TRBD1|TRBV9
CASSIGTGGCYEQYF
TGTGCCAGCAGCATAGGGACAGGGGGTTGCTACGAGCAGTACTTC